This entry features one T cell receptor (beta chain) sequence. Its matching antigen is unknown. This specimen belongs to a study of T-cell reconstitution after alpha-beta-depleted transplantation in children. Preparing the TCRbeta library involved the use of unique molecular identifiers. TCRdb processed the PCR reads anew with MiXCR; each CDR3 protein has one entry. The top ten clones hold about 5% of a sample with around 800,000 distinct CDR3 sequences, approximately 15% of them seen once. General study findings and limits: By about two months after transplant, alpha-beta T cells reportedly arose from several hundred graft clones that had expanded.

The CDR3 is made up of 16 amino acids. Germline CDR1 and CDR2: LNHDA and SQIVND (reference sequence). Trimming removed 7 bases from V and 7 bases from J, with 23 bases in between. This chain links TRBV19 with TRBJ2-1, with a tentative D call TRBD2 (6 bases). The TCR originated in a male patient between 10 and 17 years old who had a stem cell transplant for acute lymphoblastic leukemia, so the T cells may come from the graft donor. Sample: PBMCs, mostly from graft donor cells, taken 360 days after TCRalphabeta/CD19-depleted stem cell transplant. CDR3 amino acids: CASTPGLGVAENEQFF. For the CDR3, the DNA is TGTGCCAGTACCCCTGGGTTGGGGGTAGCGGAGAATGAGCAGTTCTTC.